The TCR beta chain described here comes from a study of blood T cells in healthy people across ages. Study-wide results and caveats: Researchers deemed the diversity estimates from one million T cells underestimates. Per million T cells, TCR beta diversity dropped roughly linearly as age increased. The lack of PBMC sorting stopped any conclusive naive versus antigen-experienced comparison.

This clonotype showed up just a few times. The target antigen is unknown. The junction does not match germline at one end; this may be a read error. The CDR3 is 15 amino acids. Looked up from germline, CDR1 is SGHRS and CDR2 is YFSETQ. Then a second PCR, running roughly 7 to 12 cycles, was carried out with a sample-barcoded 5' primer and a J-beta primer mix. Sequencing of every sample gave 3 million or more CDR3-containing paired-end reads. MiXCR, run by TCRdb on the 5' RACE reads, gives a single entry per CDR3 protein. This table holds just over 800,000 distinct CDR3 sequences, around 62% found once. The sample taken for sequencing was blood. The chain is built from TRBV5-1 and TRBJ2-1; TRBD1 matches at 10 bases. The clonotype was recovered from a man aged 30 to 39 in good health. CDR3 loop: CASSRTGGPYNEQFF. The DNA of the CDR3 is TGTGCCAGCAGCCGGACAGGGGGACCCTACAATGAGCAGTTCTTC. The complete variable domain, with remaining parts taken from reference TRBV5-1 and TRBJ2-1, reads KAGVTQTPRYLIKTRGQQVTLSCSPISGHRSVSWYQQTPGQGLQFLFEYFSETQRNKGNFPGRFSGRQFSNSRSEMNVSTLELGDSALYLCASSRTGGPYNEQFFGPGTRLTVL.